Each of the 29 T cell receptor beta chains below was sequenced from the same sample in a study of cytomegalovirus exposure and HLA in healthy donors. PCR used 60 Vbeta primers and 13 Jbeta primers. Method: immunoSEQ multiplex PCR; TCRdb's copy keeps in-frame clones and lacks some. The sample records 100,000 to 150,000 clones, roughly 78% being singletons. The sequenced sample was PBMCs. These receptors came from a man under 40 in good health and CMV-seropositive.

This clone has a single count. J is TRBJ2-5 and V is TRBV2, with 8 bases fitting TRBD1. Per the germline V gene, CDR1 is SNHLY and CDR2 is FYNNEI. J lost 5 bases, V lost 2 bases, and 4 bases had no gene match. This CDR3 contains 14 residues. Here the CDR3 reads CASSENGQGETQYF. CDR3 sequence (DNA): TGTGCCAGCAGTGAAAATGGACAGGGTGAGACCCAGTACTTC.

V usage is TRBV5-4 and J usage is TRBJ2-3; D perhaps matches TRBD2 (5 bases). CDR3 length: 16 residues. The V and J ends lost 0 bases and 0 bases respectively, with 11 bases between them. CDR1 SGHNT and CDR2 YYREEE come from the germline V gene (reference sequence). This chain's CDR3 is CASSLGSGLSTDTQYF. The CDR3 region has the DNA TGTGCCAGCAGCTTGGGGAGCGGACTCAGCACAGATACGCAGTATTTT.

This chain joins TRBV19 and TRBJ2-6; tentatively, D is TRBD2 (5 bases). Germline CDR1 LNHDA, CDR2 SQIVND (reference sequence). Trimming took off 3 bases at V and 2 bases at J, with 14 bases between the two ends. The CDR3 length is 17 residues. The chain's CDR3 is CASSITASSAGANVLTF. In DNA, the CDR3 is TGTGCCAGTAGTATTACGGCTAGCAGTGCTGGGGCCAACGTCCTGACTTTC.

In its sample, this clone was seen a few times. The V and J genes are TRBV13 and TRBJ1-1; D is possibly TRBD1 (5 bases). Trimming left V 4 bases short and J 0 bases short, with 9 bases between. Germline values: CDR1 PRHDT, CDR2 FYEKMQ (reference sequence). CDR3 length: 14 residues. Here the CDR3 DNA reads TGTGCCAGCAGCTCTGACAGCGTGAACACTGAAGCTTTCTTT. It translates to CASSSDSVNTEAFF.

This CDR3 is CASTVGGRETQYF. The CDR3 DNA reads as TGTGCCAGCACCGTTGGGGGCCGGGAGACCCAGTACTTC. The V gene is TRBV6-1, the J gene TRBJ2-5, with D possibly being TRBD1 (6 bases). The CDR3 runs 13 residues. Germline V gene sequence: CDR1 MNHNS, CDR2 SASEGT. V was pared by 7 bases and J by 5 bases, with 14 bases between.

The V call is TRBV4-3, the J call TRBJ1-2; no clear D gene. CDR1 LGHNA and CDR2 YSLEER come from the germline V gene. V gave up 0 bases and J gave up 1 base, with 6 bases separating them. CDR3 size: 14 residues. The CDR3 coding sequence is TGCGCCAGCAGCCAAGATTCCGTTAACTATGGCTACACCTTC. Its translation: CASSQDSVNYGYTF.

The count of this clone is one. The chain links TRBV4-3 to TRBJ2-2; 8 bases line up with TRBD1. Germline CDR1 LGHNA, CDR2 YSLEER. Trimming at V came to 0 bases and at J to 5 bases, leaving 5 bases not matched to a gene. The CDR3 contains 16 residues. CDR3 sequence reads: CASSQDWRTGTGELFF. In nucleotides, the CDR3 is TGCGCCAGCAGCCAAGATTGGAGGACAGGGACCGGGGAGCTGTTTTTT.

This rearrangement joins TRBV2 to TRBJ2-1, with D possibly matching TRBD1 (6 bases). Germline V gene lookup returns CDR1 SNHLY and CDR2 FYNNEI. The length of the CDR3 is 14 residues. Deletions cut 2 bases from V and 8 bases from J, with 13 bases between. The CDR3 DNA follows: TGTGCCAGCAGTGAATTGGGGGCTTCGGATGAGCAGTTCTTC. As protein: CASSELGASDEQFF.

The J gene is TRBJ1-1, the V gene TRBV21-1; TRBD1 was called by the table and not checked on the DNA. TRBV21-1 counts as a pseudogene. This CDR3 has 17 residues. The chain's CDR3 is CASSRITGTEKNTEAFF. The CDR3 DNA is TGTGCCAGCAGCAGGATAACCGGGACAGAAAAGAACACTGAAGCTTTCTTT.

J is TRBJ2-7 and V is TRBV5-1; a weak D match, TRBD2 (6 bases). V dropped 5 bases and J dropped 3 bases, with 12 bases sitting between them. The CDR3 loop spans 13 amino acids. Per the germline V gene, CDR1 is SGHRS and CDR2 is YFSETQ. The CDR3 region has the DNA TGCGCCAGCAGTCATGACGGGGGCTACGAGCAGTACTTC. This encodes CASSHDGGYEQYF.

Concerning this clone itself: This same CDR3 is encoded by further DNA sequences in the sample. The J gene is TRBJ2-1, the V gene TRBV6-1, with 14 bases matching TRBD2. The V gene end was trimmed by 3 bases and the J gene end by 7 bases; junction bases not matched to a gene: 2. CDR1 is MNHNS and CDR2 is SASEGT in the germline V gene. This CDR3 is built from 15 residues. The DNA of the CDR3 is TGTGCCAGCAGTGAGGGGACTAGCGGGAGTAATGAGCAGTTCTTC. Translated: CASSEGTSGSNEQFF.

This clone was found a few times. The rearrangement links TRBV7-8 to TRBJ2-3; unclear D gene. The V gene's germline CDR1 is SGHVS and CDR2 FQNEAQ. The CDR3 sequence is 14 residues long. Trimming took 5 bases from V and 3 from J, leaving 12 bases between them. The CDR3 coding sequence is TGTGCCAGCAGCCATTCCCCTAGGACAGATACGCAGTATTTT. Its protein is CASSHSPRTDTQYF.

This chain links TRBV5-5 with TRBJ1-2; D gene unclear. The CDR3 runs 14 residues. Per the germline V gene, CDR1 is SGHKS and CDR2 is YYEKEE (reference sequence). V was pared by 0 bases and J by 2 bases, with 8 bases between. CDR3 residues: CASSLDRPNYGYTF. As DNA, the CDR3 is TGTGCCAGCAGCTTGGACAGACCCAACTATGGCTACACCTTC. The variable domain in full, with the rest retrieved from reference TRBV5-5 and TRBJ1-2, is DAGVTQSPTHLIKTRGQQVTLRCSPISGHKSVSWYQQVLGQGPQFIFQYYEKEERGRGNFPDRFSARQFPNYSSELNVNALLLGDSALYLCASSLDRPNYGYTFGSGTRLTVV.

This clone was seen only a few times. The chain uses TRBV9 and TRBJ1-1; no definite D call. Germline values: CDR1 SGDLS, CDR2 YYNGEE. With 2 bases removed from V and 7 bases from J, the gap between germline ends came to 12 bases. The CDR3 is 13 amino acids. This CDR3 is CASSVNGRYEAFF. CDR3 coding DNA: TGTGCCAGCAGCGTGAACGGTAGATATGAAGCTTTCTTT.

This clone was detected only a few times. This sequence joins TRBV6-6 and TRBJ2-3; TRBD2 matches 8 bases. The J segment lost 4 bases and the V segment lost 4 bases, leaving 10 bases of the junction unmatched. CDR1 and CDR2 (germline): MNHNY, SVGAGI (reference sequence). This CDR3 comprises 16 residues. This CDR3 is CASSFSIGLAADTQYF. The DNA for the CDR3 is TGTGCCAGCAGTTTCAGTATTGGACTAGCCGCAGATACGCAGTATTTT.

The CDR3 sequence is CASRLTRDNEQFF. CDR3 coding DNA: TGTGCCAGCAGACTGACTCGGGACAATGAGCAGTTCTTC. V is TRBV7-3 and J is TRBJ2-1; D unresolved. This CDR3 has 13 residues. V lost 6 bases, J lost 5 bases, and 11 bases lay in between. Germline assignment: CDR1 SGHTA and CDR2 FQGTGA.

The CDR3 spells CAWSVSGSIYEQFF. CDR3 sequence (DNA): TGTGCCTGGAGTGTAAGCGGGAGTATCTATGAGCAGTTCTTC. The V gene is TRBV30, the J gene TRBJ2-1; 8 bases line up with TRBD2. The CDR3 is 14 amino acids. Germline CDR1 reads GTSNPN; CDR2 reads SVGIG (reference sequence). V was clipped by 0 bases and J by 8 bases; unmatched bases: 6.

This chain links TRBV7-9 with TRBJ2-5; D ambiguous. CDR3 size: 14 residues. The V gene's germline CDR1 is SEHNR and CDR2 FQNEAQ (reference sequence). V gave up 3 bases and J gave up 4 bases, with 12 bases separating them. In DNA form, the CDR3 reads TGTGCCAGCAGCTTGTCTGAGCAGCGAGAGACCCAGTACTTC. Encoded protein: CASSLSEQRETQYF.

This clone was picked up one time. V and J are TRBV30 and TRBJ1-1; D is uncertain. Germline V gives CDR1 GTSNPN, CDR2 SVGIG (reference sequence). The CDR3 is made up of 13 amino acids. Trimming removed 0 bases from V and 7 bases from J, with 12 bases in between. CDR3 amino acids: CAWSVLEAGEAFF. In nucleotides, the CDR3 is TGTGCCTGGAGTGTCCTTGAAGCTGGTGAAGCTTTCTTT.

This clone has just a few counts. The chain joins TRBV2 to TRBJ2-1; a possible D gene is TRBD2 (5 bases). Germline V gene lookup returns CDR1 SNHLY and CDR2 FYNNEI. The CDR3 sequence is 13 residues long. Trimming took off 9 bases at V and 3 bases at J, with 12 bases between the two ends. The CDR3 coding sequence is TGTGCCAGTATCGAACGGGGCTACAATGAGCAGTTCTTC. Translated, it gives CASIERGYNEQFF. Filled out from reference TRBV2 and TRBJ2-1, the complete variable domain reads EPEVTQTPSHQVTQMGQEVILRCVPISNHLYFYWYRQILGQKVEFLVSFYNNEISEKSEIFDDQFSVERPDGSNFTLKIRSTKLEDSAMYFCASIERGYNEQFFGPGTRLTVL.

This clone was counted a few times. The rearrangement links TRBV28 to TRBJ1-1; 11 bases line up with TRBD1. Trimming at V came to 5 bases and at J to 4 bases, leaving 0 bases not matched to a gene. CDR1 and CDR2 from the germline V gene are MDHEN and SYDVKM. The CDR3 totals 13 residues. CDR3 nucleotides: TGTGCCAGCAGTGGGACAGGGGGCACTGAAGCTTTCTTT. Translating gives CASSGTGGTEAFF.

The chain combines TRBV9 with TRBJ2-7, with TRBD2 matching 8 bases. Trimming took 0 bases from V and 4 from J; bases not matched to a gene: 3. Germline CDR1 and CDR2: SGDLS and YYNGEE. This CDR3 comprises 14 residues. CDR3 sequence: CASSVAASGYEQYF. The CDR3 region has the DNA TGTGCCAGCAGCGTAGCAGCTAGCGGGTACGAGCAGTACTTC.

This chain joins TRBV7-9 and TRBJ2-3; 8 nucleotides agree with TRBD1. CDR1 and CDR2 from the germline V gene are SEHNR and FQNEAQ (reference sequence). This CDR3 is built from 17 residues. V lost 4 bases, J lost 2 bases, and 11 bases stayed unmatched. CDR3 bases: TGTGCCAGCAGCTCAGATTCCGGGACAGGACCCACAGATACGCAGTATTTT. As protein: CASSSDSGTGPTDTQYF.

The V call is TRBV27, the J call TRBJ2-3, with 10 bases fitting TRBD2. Germline CDR1 is MNHEY and CDR2 is SMNVEV (reference sequence). The V gene end was trimmed by 5 bases and the J gene end by 0 bases; junction bases not matched to a gene: 5. The CDR3 is 16 amino acids. CDR3 loop: CASSPPSGRSTDTQYF. The CDR3 region has the DNA TGTGCCAGCAGTCCCCCTAGCGGGAGAAGCACAGATACGCAGTATTTT.

The chain uses TRBV7-2 and TRBJ2-5; D perhaps matches TRBD1 (6 bases). From germline, CDR1 is SGHTA and CDR2 FQGNSA. This CDR3 is built from 16 residues. Trimming removed 5 bases from V and 2 bases from J, with 18 bases in between. CDR3 sequence reads: CASSQALQGGQETQYF. The CDR3 region has the DNA TGTGCCAGCAGCCAAGCCCTACAGGGTGGTCAAGAGACCCAGTACTTC.

This sequence joins TRBV5-6 and TRBJ1-1, with TRBD1 matching 7 bases. The V gene's germline CDR1 is SGHDT and CDR2 YYEEEE. The length of the CDR3 is 17 residues. The ends lost 3 bases at V and 1 base at J; junction bases unmatched: 12. DNA for the CDR3: TGTGCCAGCAGCTGGGGACAGAGGGTCGGTCGGAACACTGAAGCTTTCTTT. Translating it yields CASSWGQRVGRNTEAFF.

This clone has just one count. The gene calls are TRBV27 and TRBJ1-2; a weak D match, TRBD1 (5 bases). Per the germline V gene, CDR1 is MNHEY and CDR2 is SMNVEV (reference sequence). V dropped 6 bases and J dropped 4 bases, with 9 bases sitting between them. The CDR3 contains 12 residues. Here the CDR3 DNA reads TGTGCCAGCAGCGAAAGGGGCTATGGCTACACCTTC. It encodes CASSERGYGYTF.

The chain combines TRBV5-1 with TRBJ2-5; the match to TRBD1 covers 8 bases. This CDR3 is 15 amino acids long. Germline values: CDR1 SGHRS, CDR2 YFSETQ. Trimming at V came to 3 bases and at J to 2 bases, leaving 6 bases not matched to a gene. CDR3 sequence (DNA): TGCGCCAGCAGCTCCGGACAGGGAAGTCAAGAGACCCAGTACTTC. Its protein is CASSSGQGSQETQYF.

The chain links TRBV5-1 to TRBJ1-1; 8 bases agree with TRBD1. This CDR3 contains 12 residues. The germline gives CDR1 SGHRS, CDR2 YFSETQ. V was clipped by 4 bases and J by 7 bases; unmatched bases: 3. The CDR3 nucleotides are TGCGCCAGCAGCAGACAGGGGCGTGAAGCTTTCTTT. Encoded protein: CASSRQGREAFF.